These 13 T cell receptor beta chains were sequenced from one sample in a study of T cell responses to AZD1222 COVID-19 vaccine. Here immunoSEQ multiplex PCR was the method, and the copy in TCRdb shows in-frame clones only, minus some. The table lists roughly 110,000 clones, 85% to 95% of them singletons. Sequenced here: peripheral blood, sampled 28 days after the second AZD1222 dose. The source of these receptors is an adult who received the AZD1222 COVID-19 vaccine.

This chain connects TRBV27 to TRBJ2-7; D is undetermined. Trimming took 6 bases from V and 1 from J, leaving 10 bases between them. Germline CDR1 is MNHEY and CDR2 is SMNVEV (reference sequence). The CDR3 runs to 13 residues. The CDR3 DNA reads as TGTGCCAGCAGCCCTACGGTGTCCTACGAGCAGTACTTC. This gives the protein CASSPTVSYEQYF.

The V and J genes are TRBV3-1 (or the pseudogene TRBV3-2) and TRBJ2-2, with 16 bases identical to TRBD2. Germline V gene lookup returns CDR1 LGHDT and CDR2 YNNKEL (reference sequence). With V trimmed by 3 bases and J by 1 base, 8 bases remained unmatched. This CDR3 region has 20 residues. CDR3 sequence reads: CASSHLGLAGGPWNTGELFF. The CDR3, as DNA: TGTGCCAGCAGCCACTTGGGACTAGCGGGAGGGCCTTGGAACACCGGGGAGCTGTTTTTT.

The chain carries TRBV18 and TRBJ2-5, with a tentative D call TRBD2 (7 bases). This CDR3 region has 15 residues. Germline V gives CDR1 KGHSH, CDR2 LQKENI. V gave up 0 bases and J gave up 5 bases, with 13 bases separating them. The CDR3 DNA reads as TGTGCCAGCTCACCACCGAGTGGGGGGGCCGAGACCCAGTACTTC. This sequence encodes CASSPPSGGAETQYF. Using reference TRBV18 and TRBJ2-5 for the parts outside the CDR3, the full variable domain is NAGVMQNPRHLVRRRGQEARLRCSPMKGHSHVYWYRQLPEEGLKFMVYLQKENIIDESGMPKERFSAEFPKEGPSILRIQQVVRGDSAAYFCASSPPSGGAETQYFGPGTRLLVL.

This clone was picked up a small number of times. The CDR3 spells CASSLGPLNTEAFF. In nucleotides, the CDR3 is TGTGCCAGCAGCTTGGGACCCCTGAACACTGAAGCTTTCTTT. This chain connects TRBV5-5 to TRBJ1-1; D is ambiguous. This CDR3 has 14 residues. Germline V gene sequence: CDR1 SGHKS, CDR2 YYEKEE (reference sequence). The V gene lost 0 bases and the J gene lost 0 bases, with 6 bases spanning the gap.

The chain recombines TRBV11-2 with TRBJ1-3; D unresolved. This CDR3 has 12 amino acids. Germline values: CDR1 SGHAT, CDR2 FQNNGV. V lost 5 bases, J lost 4 bases, and 6 bases lay in between. CDR3 sequence: CASSPEGNTIYF. CDR3 sequence (DNA): TGTGCCAGCAGCCCCGAAGGAAACACCATATATTTT.

The gene calls are TRBV2 and TRBJ2-3, with D hard to call. CDR3 length: 18 amino acids. Germline V gene sequence: CDR1 SNHLY, CDR2 FYNNEI. Trimming took off 8 bases at V and 1 base at J, with 25 bases between the two ends. The CDR3 DNA reads as TGTGCCAGCCCTGCGAAGGCAGATCGACGCAAACGCACAGATACGCAGTATTTT. It codes for CASPAKADRRKRTDTQYF.

This chain links TRBV11-2 with TRBJ2-1; unclear D gene. Looked up from germline, CDR1 is SGHAT and CDR2 is FQNNGV. The CDR3 has 15 amino acids. The V gene lost 5 bases and the J gene lost 0 bases, with 11 bases spanning the gap. CDR3 residues: CASSTIGLSYNEQFF. The CDR3 DNA follows: TGTGCCAGCAGCACTATAGGCCTCTCCTACAATGAGCAGTTCTTC.

The chain employs TRBV20-1 and TRBJ2-1; D call uncertain. This CDR3 comprises 15 residues. The V and J ends lost 3 bases and 6 bases respectively, with 18 bases between them. The germline gives CDR1 DFQATT, CDR2 SNEGSKA (reference sequence). CDR3 sequence: CSASFFGFGLNEQFF. The CDR3 region has the DNA TGCAGTGCTAGTTTCTTTGGATTCGGGCTCAATGAGCAGTTCTTC.

The CDR3 DNA follows: TGTGCCAGCACCCCCTACCAGGGGGGCAGGGGAAACACCATATATTTT. Translating gives CASTPYQGGRGNTIYF. The chain is built from TRBV7-2 and TRBJ1-3; 7 bases agree with TRBD1. The V and J ends lost 7 bases and 4 bases, in that order; junction bases with no gene match: 13. From germline, CDR1 is SGHTA and CDR2 FQGNSA. The CDR3 spans 16 residues.

CDR3 sequence: CASSQRGSNYEQYF. The CDR3 region has the DNA TGTGCCAGCAGTCAGAGGGGCTCAAACTACGAGCAGTACTTC. This chain joins TRBV9 and TRBJ2-7; either TRBD1 or TRBD2 may fit D (5 bases each). In germline, CDR1 is SGDLS, CDR2 YYNGEE. Trimming removed 5 bases from V and 3 bases from J, with 15 bases in between. The CDR3 contains 14 residues.

This chain links TRBV7-9 with TRBJ1-2; perhaps TRBD1 as D (6 bases). V was clipped by 1 base and J by 0 bases, with 18 bases between them. The length of the CDR3 is 18 residues. The germline CDR1 and CDR2 sequences are SEHNR and FQNEAQ (reference sequence). CDR3 in DNA: TGTGCCAGCAGCTTAGGGTCGATCGGGGGGCTGGCTAACTATGGCTACACCTTC. Residues: CASSLGSIGGLANYGYTF.

This chain links TRBV19 with TRBJ1-3; 8 bases match TRBD1. Germline CDR1 reads LNHDA; CDR2 reads SQIVND (reference sequence). Unmatched junction bases numbered 6, after V lost 4 bases and J lost 1 base. The CDR3 is 16 amino acids. CDR3 protein: CASSNRQGRSGNTIYF. The CDR3 region has the DNA TGTGCCAGTAGTAACCGACAGGGGCGATCTGGAAACACCATATATTTT.

This clone was observed a single time. CDR3 coding DNA: TGTGCCAGCAGTTTATCTGGGCGGACCACTGAAGCTTTCTTT. Protein sequence: CASSLSGRTTEAFF. The chain recombines TRBV27 with TRBJ1-1; unclear D gene. The CDR3 extends over 14 amino acids. CDR1 is MNHEY, CDR2 SMNVEV, per germline (reference sequence). V shed 0 bases and J shed 4 bases, with 9 bases lying between them.